This T cell receptor beta chain was captured in a study of T cells in Graves' hyperthyroidism and ophthalmopathy. In its sample, this clonotype was seen many times. Germline loops: CDR1 SNHLY, CDR2 FYNNEI. Trimming cost V 2 bases and J 2 bases, with 9 bases left between them. This CDR3 is built from 14 residues. Amplified TCR beta CDR3 regions derived from RNA transcripts. The HTBI set primed first-round TCR CDR3 RT-PCR. One entry per CDR3 protein, called by TCRdb with MiXCR from the multiplex PCR reads. Among approximately 400,000 distinct CDR3 sequences listed, roughly 14% were seen once. Diagnosis relied on clinical symptoms, serum thyroxine and TRAb, thyroid ultrasound and orbital computed tomography.

J is TRBJ1-1 and V is TRBV2; D remains ambiguous. Sequenced sample: blood. The TCR originated in a woman younger than 35 with Graves' hyperthyroidism that later progressed to Graves' ophthalmopathy. The CDR3: CASSEYGINTEAFF. CDR3 coding DNA: TGTGCCAGCAGTGAATACGGAATAAACACTGAAGCTTTCTTT.